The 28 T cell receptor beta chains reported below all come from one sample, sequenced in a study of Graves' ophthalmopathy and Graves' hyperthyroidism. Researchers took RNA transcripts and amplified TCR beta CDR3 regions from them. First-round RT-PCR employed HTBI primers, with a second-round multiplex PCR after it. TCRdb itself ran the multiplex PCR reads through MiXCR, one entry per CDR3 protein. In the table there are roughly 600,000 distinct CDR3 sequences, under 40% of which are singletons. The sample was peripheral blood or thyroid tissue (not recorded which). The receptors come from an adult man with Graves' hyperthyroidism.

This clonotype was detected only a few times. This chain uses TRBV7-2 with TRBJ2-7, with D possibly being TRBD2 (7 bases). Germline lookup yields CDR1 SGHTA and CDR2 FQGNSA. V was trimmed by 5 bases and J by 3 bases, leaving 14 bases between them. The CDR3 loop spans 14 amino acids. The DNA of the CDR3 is TGTGCCAGCAGCCAGAGGGGGAGGGGCTACGAGCAGTACTTC. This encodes CASSQRGRGYEQYF.

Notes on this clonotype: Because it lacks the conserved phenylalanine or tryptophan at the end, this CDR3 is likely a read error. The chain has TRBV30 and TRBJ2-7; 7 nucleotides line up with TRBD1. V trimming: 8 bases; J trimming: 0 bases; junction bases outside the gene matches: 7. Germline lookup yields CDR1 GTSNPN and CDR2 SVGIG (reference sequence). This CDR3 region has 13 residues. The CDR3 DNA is TGTGCCGAGACAGGGATAGGCTCCTACGAGCAGTACCTC. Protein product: CAETGIGSYEQYL.

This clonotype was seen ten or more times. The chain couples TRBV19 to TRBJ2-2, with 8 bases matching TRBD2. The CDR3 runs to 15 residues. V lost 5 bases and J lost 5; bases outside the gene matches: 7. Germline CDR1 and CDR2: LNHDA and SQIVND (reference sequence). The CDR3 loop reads CASSQLAGLTGELFF. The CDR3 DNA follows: TGTGCCAGTAGTCAGCTAGCGGGCCTAACCGGGGAGCTGTTTTTT.

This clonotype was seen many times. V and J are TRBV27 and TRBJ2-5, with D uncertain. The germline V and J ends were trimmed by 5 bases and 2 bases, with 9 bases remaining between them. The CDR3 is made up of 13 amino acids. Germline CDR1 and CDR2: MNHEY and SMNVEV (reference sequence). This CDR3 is CASSGLPQETQYF. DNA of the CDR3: TGTGCCAGCAGTGGGCTCCCTCAAGAGACCCAGTACTTC.

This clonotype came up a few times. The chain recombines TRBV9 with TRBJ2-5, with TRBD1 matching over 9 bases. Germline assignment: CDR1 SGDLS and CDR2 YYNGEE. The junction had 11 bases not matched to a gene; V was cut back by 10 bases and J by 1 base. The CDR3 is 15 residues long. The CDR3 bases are TGTGCCTCCGGGGGACAGGGTACGGCCCAAGAGACCCAGTACTTC. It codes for CASGGQGTAQETQYF.

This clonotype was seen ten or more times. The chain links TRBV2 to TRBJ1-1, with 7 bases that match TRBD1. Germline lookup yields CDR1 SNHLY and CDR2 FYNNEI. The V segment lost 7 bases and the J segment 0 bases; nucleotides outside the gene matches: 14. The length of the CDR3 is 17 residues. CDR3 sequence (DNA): TGTGCCAGCACCCTAATTGGGACAGCCCTTATGAACACTGAAGCTTTCTTT. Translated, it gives CASTLIGTALMNTEAFF.

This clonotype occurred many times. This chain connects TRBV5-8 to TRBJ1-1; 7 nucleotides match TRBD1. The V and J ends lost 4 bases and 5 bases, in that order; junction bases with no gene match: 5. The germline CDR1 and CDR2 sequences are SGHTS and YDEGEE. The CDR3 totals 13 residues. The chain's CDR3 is CASSTGQWTEAFF. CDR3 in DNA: TGTGCCAGCAGCACGGGACAGTGGACTGAAGCTTTCTTT.

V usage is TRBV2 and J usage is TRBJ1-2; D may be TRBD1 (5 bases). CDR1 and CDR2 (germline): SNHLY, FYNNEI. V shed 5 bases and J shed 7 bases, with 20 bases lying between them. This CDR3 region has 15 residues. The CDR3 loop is CASSLWGARDCGYTF. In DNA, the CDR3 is TGTGCCAGCAGTTTATGGGGCGCGCGGGACTGTGGCTACACCTTC. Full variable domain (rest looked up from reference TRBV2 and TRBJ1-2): EPEVTQTPSHQVTQMGQEVILRCVPISNHLYFYWYRQILGQKVEFLVSFYNNEISEKSEIFDDQFSVERPDGSNFTLKIRSTKLEDSAMYFCASSLWGARDCGYTFGSGTRLTVV.

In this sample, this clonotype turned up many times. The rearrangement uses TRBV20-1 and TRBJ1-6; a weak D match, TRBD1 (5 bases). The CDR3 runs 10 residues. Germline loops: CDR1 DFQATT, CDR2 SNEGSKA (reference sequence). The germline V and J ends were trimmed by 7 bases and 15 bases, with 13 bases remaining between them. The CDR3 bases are TGCAGTGTCACAGGCCCCAACCTCCACTTT. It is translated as CSVTGPNLHF.

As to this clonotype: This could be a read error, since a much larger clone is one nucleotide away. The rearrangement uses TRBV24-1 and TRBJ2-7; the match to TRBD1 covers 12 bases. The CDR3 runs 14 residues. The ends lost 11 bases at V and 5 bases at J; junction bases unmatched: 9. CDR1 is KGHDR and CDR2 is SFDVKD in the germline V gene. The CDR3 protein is CASGRDRGPDEQYF. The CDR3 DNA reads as TGTGCCAGCGGACGGGACAGGGGGCCGGACGAGCAGTACTTC.

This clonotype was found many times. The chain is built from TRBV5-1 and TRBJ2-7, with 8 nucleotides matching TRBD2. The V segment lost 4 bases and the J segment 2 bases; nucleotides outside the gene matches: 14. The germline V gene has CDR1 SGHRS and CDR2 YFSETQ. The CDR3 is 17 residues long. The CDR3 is CASSPEMAGGATYEQYF. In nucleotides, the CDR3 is TGCGCCAGCAGCCCAGAAATGGCGGGGGGCGCGACCTACGAGCAGTACTTC.

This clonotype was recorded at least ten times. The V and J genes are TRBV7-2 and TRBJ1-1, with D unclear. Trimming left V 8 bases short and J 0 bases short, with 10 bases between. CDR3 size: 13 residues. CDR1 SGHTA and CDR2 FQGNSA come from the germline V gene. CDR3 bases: TGTGCCAGCGGATCTAGGGTGAACACTGAAGCTTTCTTT. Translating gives CASGSRVNTEAFF.

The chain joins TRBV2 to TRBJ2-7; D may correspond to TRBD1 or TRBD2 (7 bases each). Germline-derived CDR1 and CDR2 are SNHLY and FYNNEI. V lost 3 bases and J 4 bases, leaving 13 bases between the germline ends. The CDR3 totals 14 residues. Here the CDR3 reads CASSEGGGVYEQYF. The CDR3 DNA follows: TGTGCCAGCAGTGAGGGAGGGGGCGTGTACGAGCAGTACTTC.

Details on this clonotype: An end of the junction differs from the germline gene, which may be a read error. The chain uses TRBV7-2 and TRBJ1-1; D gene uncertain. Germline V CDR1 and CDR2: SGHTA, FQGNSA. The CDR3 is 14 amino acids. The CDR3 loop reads CASSSDFSDTETFF. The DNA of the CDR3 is TGTGCCAGCAGCTCCGATTTTAGTGACACTGAAACTTTCTTT.

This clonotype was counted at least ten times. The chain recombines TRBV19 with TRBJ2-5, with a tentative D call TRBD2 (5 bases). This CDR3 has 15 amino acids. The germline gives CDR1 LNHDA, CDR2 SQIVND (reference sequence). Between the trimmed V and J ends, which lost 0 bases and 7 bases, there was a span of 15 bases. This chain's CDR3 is CASSIEEGPQWTQYF. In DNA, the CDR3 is TGTGCCAGTAGTATAGAAGAGGGTCCCCAGTGGACCCAGTACTTC.

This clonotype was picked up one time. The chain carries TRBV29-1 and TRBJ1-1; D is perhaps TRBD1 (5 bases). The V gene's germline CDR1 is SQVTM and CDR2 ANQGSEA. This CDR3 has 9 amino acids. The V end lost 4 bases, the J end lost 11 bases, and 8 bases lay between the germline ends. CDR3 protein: CSVAGMAFF. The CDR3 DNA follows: TGCAGCGTTGCAGGGATGGCTTTCTTT.

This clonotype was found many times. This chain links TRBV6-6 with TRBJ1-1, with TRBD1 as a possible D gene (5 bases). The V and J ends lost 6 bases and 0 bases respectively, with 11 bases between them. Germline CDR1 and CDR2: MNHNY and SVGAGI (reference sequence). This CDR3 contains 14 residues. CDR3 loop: CASSAGQMNTEAFF. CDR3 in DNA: TGTGCCAGCAGCGCTGGACAAATGAACACTGAAGCTTTCTTT.

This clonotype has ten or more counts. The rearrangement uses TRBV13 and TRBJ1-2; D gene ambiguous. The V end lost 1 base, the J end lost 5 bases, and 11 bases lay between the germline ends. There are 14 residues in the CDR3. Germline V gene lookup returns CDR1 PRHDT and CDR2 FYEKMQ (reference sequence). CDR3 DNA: TGTGCCAGCAGCTTAGAGGACGGCGTTTATGGCTACACCTTC. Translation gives CASSLEDGVYGYTF.

As DNA, the CDR3 is TGTGCCAGCAGCGCACACGGGCAGCCCCAGCATTTT. It yields the protein CASSAHGQPQHF. This rearrangement joins TRBV11-2 to TRBJ1-5; D remains ambiguous. CDR1 is SGHAT, CDR2 FQNNGV, per germline. The V and J ends lost 5 bases and 7 bases respectively, with 9 bases between them. The CDR3 extends over 12 amino acids.

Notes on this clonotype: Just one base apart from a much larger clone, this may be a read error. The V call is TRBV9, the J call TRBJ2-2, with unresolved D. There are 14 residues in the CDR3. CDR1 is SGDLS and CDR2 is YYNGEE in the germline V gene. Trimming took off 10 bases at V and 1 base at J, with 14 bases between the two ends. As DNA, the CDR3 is TGTGCCGGCACGACCAGCTGGAACACCGGGGAGCTGTTTTTT. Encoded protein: CAGTTSWNTGELFF.

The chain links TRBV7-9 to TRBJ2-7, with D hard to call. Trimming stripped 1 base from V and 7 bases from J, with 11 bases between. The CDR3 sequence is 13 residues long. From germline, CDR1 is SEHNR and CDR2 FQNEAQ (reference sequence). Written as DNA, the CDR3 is TGTGCCAGCAGCTTAGGCCTTGGGTTGGAGCAGTACTTC. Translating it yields CASSLGLGLEQYF.

Here the CDR3 reads CSVSWDRVGGVWQGTRAFF. CDR3 in DNA: TGCAGCGTCTCCTGGGACAGGGTTGGCGGGGTCTGGCAGGGTACTCGAGCTTTCTTT. The chain is built from TRBV29-1 and TRBJ1-1; 9 bases are shared with TRBD1. Germline V gene data show CDR1 as SQVTM and CDR2 as ANQGSEA. This CDR3 spans 19 amino acids. V shed 6 bases, J shed 10 bases, and the junction held 30 bases outside the gene matches.

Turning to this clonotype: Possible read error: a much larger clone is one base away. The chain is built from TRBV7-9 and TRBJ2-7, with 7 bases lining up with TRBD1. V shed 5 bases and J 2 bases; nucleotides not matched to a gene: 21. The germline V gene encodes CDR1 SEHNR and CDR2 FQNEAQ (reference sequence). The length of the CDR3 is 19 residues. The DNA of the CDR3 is TGTGCCAGCAGCGTTTTCTCCGGGACAGATGGCAGAAGCCCCTACGAGCAGTACTTC. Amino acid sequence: CASSVFSGTDGRSPYEQYF.

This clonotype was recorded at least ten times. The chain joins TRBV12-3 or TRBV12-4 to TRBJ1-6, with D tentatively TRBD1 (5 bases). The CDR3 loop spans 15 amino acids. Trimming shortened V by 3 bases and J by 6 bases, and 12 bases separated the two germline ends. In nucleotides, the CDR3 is TGTGCCAGCAGTTTCTCCCGGGACGGTAATTCACCCCTCCACTTT. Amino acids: CASSFSRDGNSPLHF.

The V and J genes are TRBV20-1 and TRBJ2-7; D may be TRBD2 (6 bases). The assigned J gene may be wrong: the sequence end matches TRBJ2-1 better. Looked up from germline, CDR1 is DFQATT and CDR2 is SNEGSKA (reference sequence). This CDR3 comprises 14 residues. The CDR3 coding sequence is TGCAGTGCTGCGCACACCGGGAGATACAATGAGCAGTTCTTC. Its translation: CSAAHTGRYNEQFF.

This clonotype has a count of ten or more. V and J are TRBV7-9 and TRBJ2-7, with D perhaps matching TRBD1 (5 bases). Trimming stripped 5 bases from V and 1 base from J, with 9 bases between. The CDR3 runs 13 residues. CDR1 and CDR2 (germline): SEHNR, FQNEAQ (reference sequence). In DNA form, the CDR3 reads TGTGCCAGCAGCACCAGGGTATCCTACGAGCAGTACTTC. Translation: CASSTRVSYEQYF.

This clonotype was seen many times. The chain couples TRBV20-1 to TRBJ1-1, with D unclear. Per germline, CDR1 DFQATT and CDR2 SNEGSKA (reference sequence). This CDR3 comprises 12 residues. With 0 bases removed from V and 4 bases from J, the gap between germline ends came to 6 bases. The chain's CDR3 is CSARDKVTEAFF. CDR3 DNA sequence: TGCAGTGCTAGAGATAAGGTCACTGAAGCTTTCTTT.

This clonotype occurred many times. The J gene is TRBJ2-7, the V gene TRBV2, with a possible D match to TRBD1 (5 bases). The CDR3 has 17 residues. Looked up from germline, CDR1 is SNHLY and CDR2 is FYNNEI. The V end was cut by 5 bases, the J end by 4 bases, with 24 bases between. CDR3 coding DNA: TGTGCCAGCAGTACGACCCCAATTTTGGACAATCCGTACGAGCAGTACTTC. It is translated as CASSTTPILDNPYEQYF.